This T cell receptor (beta chain) is drawn from a study of T-cell memory formation after mild COVID-19. Study details: There were largely donor-specific TCR clusters.

Study-level findings and limits: Contracting CD8+ clones were enriched in EMRA, CD4+ mainly in CM and EM.

Amplification by 5'RACE using constant-segment primers produced TCR alpha and TCR beta cDNA libraries that carried sample barcodes and UMIs. Via MiXCR, TCRdb re-called the 5' RACE reads, giving one row per CDR3 protein. The table shows 550,000 to 700,000 distinct CDR3 sequences, with 15% to 20% occurring only once. This clonotype was recorded at least ten times. Its target is unknown. Sequenced: PBMCs or a T cell subset sorted from them (not recorded which). The sequence was collected from an adult woman who had mild COVID-19 (a few samples of this study predate the infection). Cell type and time point are not known.

CDR3: CASSPWGWPYNEQFF. The CDR3 nucleotides are TGTGCCAGCAGCCCGTGGGGCTGGCCCTACAATGAGCAGTTCTTC. The chain couples TRBV5-5 to TRBJ2-1, with D perhaps matching TRBD1 (5 bases). Trimming shortened V by 4 bases and J by 2 bases, and 13 bases separated the two germline ends. The CDR3 is 15 amino acids. Looked up from germline, CDR1 is SGHKS and CDR2 is YYEKEE (reference sequence).